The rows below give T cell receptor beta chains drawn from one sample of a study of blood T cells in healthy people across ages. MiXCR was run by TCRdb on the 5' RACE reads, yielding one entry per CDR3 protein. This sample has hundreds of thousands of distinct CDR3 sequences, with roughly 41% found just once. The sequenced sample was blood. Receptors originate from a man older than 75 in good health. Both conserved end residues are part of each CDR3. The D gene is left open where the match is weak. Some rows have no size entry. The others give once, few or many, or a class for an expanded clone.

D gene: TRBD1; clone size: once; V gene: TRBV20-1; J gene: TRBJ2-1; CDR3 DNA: TGCAGTGCCTACCCACAGGGGAAGAGGGGCGAGGAGCAGTTCTTC; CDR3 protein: CSAYPQGKRGEEQFF
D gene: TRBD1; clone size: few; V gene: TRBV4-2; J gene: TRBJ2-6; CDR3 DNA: TGTGCCAGCAGCACCCACGGGACAGTTCCAGGGGCCAACGTCCTGACTTTC; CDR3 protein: CASSTHGTVPGANVLTF
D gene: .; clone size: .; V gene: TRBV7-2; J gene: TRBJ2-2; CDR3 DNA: TGTGCCAGCAGCTTAGTAACAGGGAGAAGTGGCGGGGAGCTGTTTTTT; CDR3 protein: CASSLVTGRSGGELFF
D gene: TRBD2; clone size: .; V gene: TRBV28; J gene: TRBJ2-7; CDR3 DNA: TGTGCCAGCACCAAGGGGAGGGTTCGCGAGCAGTACTTC; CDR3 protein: CASTKGRVREQYF
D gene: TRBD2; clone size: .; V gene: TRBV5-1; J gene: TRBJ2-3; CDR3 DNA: TGCGCCAGCAGCTTGCCCTCACTAGCGGACACAGATACGCAGTATTTT; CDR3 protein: CASSLPSLADTDTQYF
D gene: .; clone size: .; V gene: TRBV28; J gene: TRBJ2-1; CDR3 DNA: TGTGCCAGCAGCACCTCTTGGTTGTATGGGCAGTTCTTC; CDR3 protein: CASSTSWLYGQFF
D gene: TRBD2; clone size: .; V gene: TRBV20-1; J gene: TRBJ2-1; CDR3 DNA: TGCAGTGTTAGGGGTGTCGGGAGGGCCGCGGTCAATGAGCAGTTCTTC; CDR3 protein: CSVRGVGRAAVNEQFF
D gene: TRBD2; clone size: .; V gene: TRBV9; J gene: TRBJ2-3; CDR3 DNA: TGTGCCAGCAGCGTAGAACTAGCGGGGGGGTGGAATACGCAGTATTTT; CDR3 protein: CASSVELAGGWNTQYF
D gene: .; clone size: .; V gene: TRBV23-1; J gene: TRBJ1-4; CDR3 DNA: TGCGCCAGCAGGGAGGGAGGGGTCTCCGAAAAACTGTTTTTT; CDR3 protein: CASREGGVSEKLFF
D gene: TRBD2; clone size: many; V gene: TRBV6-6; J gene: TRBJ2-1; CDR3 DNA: TGTGCCAGCAGTCTCGGGACTAGCGGGAGCAATGAGCAGTTCTTC; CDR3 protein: CASSLGTSGSNEQFF
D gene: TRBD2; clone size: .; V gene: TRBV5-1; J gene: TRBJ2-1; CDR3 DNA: TGCGCCAGCAGCTTACTAGCGGGAGGAGGAGGAGAGCAGTTCTTC; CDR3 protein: CASSLLAGGGGEQFF
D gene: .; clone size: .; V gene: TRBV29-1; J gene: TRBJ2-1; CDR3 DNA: TGCAGCGTTGGGGAGGTAGGGTTTTCCTACAATGAGCAGTTCTTC; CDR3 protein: CSVGEVGFSYNEQFF
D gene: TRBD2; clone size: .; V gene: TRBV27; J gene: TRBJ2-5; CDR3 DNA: TGTGCCAGCAGTTTATTTGGGGCTAGCGGGGTGCGAGAGACCCAGTACTTC; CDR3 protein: CASSLFGASGVRETQYF
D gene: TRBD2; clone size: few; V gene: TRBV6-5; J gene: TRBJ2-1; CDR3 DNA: TGTGCCAGCAGTTATTCGCTAGCGGGAGTATCTGAGCAGTTCTTC; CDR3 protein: CASSYSLAGVSEQFF
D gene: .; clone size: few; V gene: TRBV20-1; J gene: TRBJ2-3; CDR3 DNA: TGCAGTGCTAGAGATGAGTACCCAGATACGCAGTATTTT; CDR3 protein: CSARDEYPDTQYF
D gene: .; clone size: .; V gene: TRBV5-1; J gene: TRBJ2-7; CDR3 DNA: TGCGCCAGCAGCTTGGGGACAAATACTCGGGGCGAGCAGTACTTC; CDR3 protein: CASSLGTNTRGEQYF
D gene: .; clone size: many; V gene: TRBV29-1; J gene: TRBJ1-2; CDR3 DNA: TGCAGCGTTGGACGACAGGCGGACTATGGCTACACCTTC; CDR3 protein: CSVGRQADYGYTF
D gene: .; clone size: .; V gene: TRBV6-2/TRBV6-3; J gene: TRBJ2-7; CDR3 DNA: TGTGCCAGCAGTTACTCACAGGGTAGATCCTACGAGCAGTACTTC; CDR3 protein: CASSYSQGRSYEQYF
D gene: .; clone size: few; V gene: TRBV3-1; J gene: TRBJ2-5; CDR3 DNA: TGTGCCAGCAGCCAAATGGGGGAGCAGTACTTC; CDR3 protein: CASSQMGEQYF
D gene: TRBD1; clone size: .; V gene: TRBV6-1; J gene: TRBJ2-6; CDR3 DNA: TGTGCCAGCAGGACCGACAGGGCGTCTGGGGCCAACGTCCTGACTTTC; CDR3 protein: CASRTDRASGANVLTF
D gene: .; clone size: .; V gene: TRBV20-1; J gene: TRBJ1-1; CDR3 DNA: TGCAGTGCAAAGAGGGGGGGAACTGAAGCTTTCTTT; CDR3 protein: CSAKRGGTEAFF
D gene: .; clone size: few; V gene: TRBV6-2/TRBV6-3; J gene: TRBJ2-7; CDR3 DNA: TGTGCCAGCAGTCCCACCCGGGGACTCGCCTACGAGCAGTACTTC; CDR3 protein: CASSPTRGLAYEQYF
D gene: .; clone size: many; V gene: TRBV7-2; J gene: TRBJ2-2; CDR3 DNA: TGTGCCAGCAGCTTGGATTGGGCAACCGGGGAGCTGTTTTTT; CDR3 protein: CASSLDWATGELFF
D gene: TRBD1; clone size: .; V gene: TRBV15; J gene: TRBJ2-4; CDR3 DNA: TGTGCCACCAGCAGAGGAGACAGGGACCTAGCCAAAGACATTCAGTACTTC; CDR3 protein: CATSRGDRDLAKDIQYF
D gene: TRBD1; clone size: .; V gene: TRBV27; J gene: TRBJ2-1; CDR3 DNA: TGTGCCAGCGCGACAGGGGATTACGGTGAGCAGTTCTTC; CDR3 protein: CASATGDYGEQFF
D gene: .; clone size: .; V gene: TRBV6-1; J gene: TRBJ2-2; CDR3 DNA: TGTGCCAGCAGTGAAAGATGGGGAGCGAACACCGGGGAGCTGTTTTTT; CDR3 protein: CASSERWGANTGELFF
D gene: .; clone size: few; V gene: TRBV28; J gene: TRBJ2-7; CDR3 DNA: TGTGCCAGAAGACTCGAAACTCGATCCCGCTCCTACGAGCAGTACTTC; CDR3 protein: CARRLETRSRSYEQYF
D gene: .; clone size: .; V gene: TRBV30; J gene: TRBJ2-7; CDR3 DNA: TGTGCCTGGAGAATGTCGACCTACGAGCAGTACTTC; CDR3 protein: CAWRMSTYEQYF
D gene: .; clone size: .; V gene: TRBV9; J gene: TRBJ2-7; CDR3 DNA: TGTGCCAGCAGCGTAGGAGGGGGGCTGACCTACGAGCAGTACTTC; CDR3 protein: CASSVGGGLTYEQYF
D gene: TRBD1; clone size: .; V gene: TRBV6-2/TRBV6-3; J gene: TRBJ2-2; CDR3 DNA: TGTGCCAGCAGGCCGGAATCCGGGACAGCAGCCGGGGAGCTGTTTTTT; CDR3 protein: CASRPESGTAAGELFF
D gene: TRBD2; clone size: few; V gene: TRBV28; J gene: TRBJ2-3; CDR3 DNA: TGTGCCAGCAGTTTCGGTGGGGGGGGAAGCACAGATACGCAGTATTTT; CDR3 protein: CASSFGGGGSTDTQYF
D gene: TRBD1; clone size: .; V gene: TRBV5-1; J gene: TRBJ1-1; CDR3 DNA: TGCGCCAACAGCGTGGGGGACAGGGTTACTGAAGCTTTCTTT; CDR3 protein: CANSVGDRVTEAFF
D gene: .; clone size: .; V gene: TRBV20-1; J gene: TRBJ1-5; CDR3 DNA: TGCAGTGCTAGAGATGGTCTGAGAGGGCAGCATAGCAATCAGCCCCAGCATTTT; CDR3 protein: CSARDGLRGQHSNQPQHF
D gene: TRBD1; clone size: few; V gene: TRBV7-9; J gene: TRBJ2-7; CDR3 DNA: TGTGCCAGCAGCTTCGCGACAGGGCCCTACGAGCAGTACTTC; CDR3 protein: CASSFATGPYEQYF
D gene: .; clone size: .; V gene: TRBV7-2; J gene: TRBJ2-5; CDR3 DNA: TGTGCCAGCAGCTTCGGCACCAGCTACGGGCAGTACTTC; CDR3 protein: CASSFGTSYGQYF
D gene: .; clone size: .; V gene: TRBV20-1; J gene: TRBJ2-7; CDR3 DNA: TGCAGTGCTGGGCTGCGCGGGCGTTCCTACGAGCAGTACTTC; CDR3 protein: CSAGLRGRSYEQYF
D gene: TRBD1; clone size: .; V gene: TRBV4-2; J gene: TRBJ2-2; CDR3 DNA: TGTGCCAGCAGCCAAAGGGGACAGGACACCGGGGAGCTGTTTTTT; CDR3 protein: CASSQRGQDTGELFF
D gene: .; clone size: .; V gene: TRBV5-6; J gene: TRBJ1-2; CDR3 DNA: TGTGCCAGCAGAGGGGGGGGTCAGGGGCGCTATGGCTACACCTTC; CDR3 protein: CASRGGGQGRYGYTF
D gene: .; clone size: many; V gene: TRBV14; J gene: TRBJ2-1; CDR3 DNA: TGTGCCAGCAGCCAAGATTGGGGAGGAGAGCAGTTCTTC; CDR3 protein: CASSQDWGGEQFF
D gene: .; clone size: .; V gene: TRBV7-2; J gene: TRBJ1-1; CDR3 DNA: TGTGCCAGCAGCTTAGCTCCGCCTGGCACTGAAGCTTTCTTT; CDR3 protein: CASSLAPPGTEAFF
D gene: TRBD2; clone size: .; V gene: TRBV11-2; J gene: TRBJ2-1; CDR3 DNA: TGTGCCAGCAGCTTAGTTTGGACTAGAGGGGAGCAGTTCTTC; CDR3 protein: CASSLVWTRGEQFF
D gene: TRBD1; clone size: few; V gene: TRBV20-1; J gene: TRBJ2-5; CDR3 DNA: TGCAGTCGAACAGGGGCGGCGGAGACCCAGTACTTC; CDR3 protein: CSRTGAAETQYF
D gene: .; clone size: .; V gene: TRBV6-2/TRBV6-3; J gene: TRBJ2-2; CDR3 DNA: TGTGCCAGCAGACCCCCCACCGGGGAGCTGTTTTTT; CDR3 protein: CASRPPTGELFF
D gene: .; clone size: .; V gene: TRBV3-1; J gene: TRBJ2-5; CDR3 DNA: TGTGCCAGCAATTTACTAGGGGGAGCAGAGACCCAGTACTTC; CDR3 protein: CASNLLGGAETQYF
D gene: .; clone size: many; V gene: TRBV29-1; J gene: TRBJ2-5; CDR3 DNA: TGCAGCGTTGCGGGCGGAGAGACCCAGTACTTC; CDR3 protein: CSVAGGETQYF
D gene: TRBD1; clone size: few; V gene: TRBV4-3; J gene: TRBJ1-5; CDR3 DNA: TGCGCCAGCAGCCAGGCATACCGACCCTGGGACAGTAATCAGCCCCAGCATTTT; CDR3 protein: CASSQAYRPWDSNQPQHF
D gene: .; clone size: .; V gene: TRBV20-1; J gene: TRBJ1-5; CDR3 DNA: TGCAGTGCCGTGACAGTAAATAGCAATCAGCCCCAGCATTTT; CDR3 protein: CSAVTVNSNQPQHF
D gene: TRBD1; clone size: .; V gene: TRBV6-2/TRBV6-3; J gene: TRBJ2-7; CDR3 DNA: TGTGCCAGCAGAGGGACAGGGGTCGGTTACGAGCAGTACTTC; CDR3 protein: CASRGTGVGYEQYF
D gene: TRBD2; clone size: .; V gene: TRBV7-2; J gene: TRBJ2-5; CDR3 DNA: TGTGCCAGCAGCTTACACGGGGGGGAGAAGACCCAGTACTTC; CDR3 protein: CASSLHGGEKTQYF
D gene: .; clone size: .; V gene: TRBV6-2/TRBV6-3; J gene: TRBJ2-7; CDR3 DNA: TGTGCCAGCAGTTCTACGCAGGGAAGGTCAATCTACGAGCAGTACTTC; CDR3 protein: CASSSTQGRSIYEQYF
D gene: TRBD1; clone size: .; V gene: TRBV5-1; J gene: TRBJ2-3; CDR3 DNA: TGCGCCAGCAGCTTCGGACGGCCGGGACAGGGTATGGATACGCAGTATTTT; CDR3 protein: CASSFGRPGQGMDTQYF